The next 16 T cell receptor beta chains were all read from a single sample in a study of T-cell reconstitution after alpha-beta-depleted transplantation in children. Library preparation (for TCRbeta) was performed with unique molecular identifiers. TCRdb passed the PCR reads through MiXCR, listing each CDR3 protein once. Of about 610,000 distinct CDR3 sequences listed, about 11% are singletons. This material consisted of PBMCs from the stem cell graft donor, taken from the stem cell graft. All receptors come from a human donor who donated a stem cell graft to a child with acute myeloid leukemia.

This clonotype has ten or more counts. This chain joins TRBV29-1 and TRBJ2-1; D is possibly TRBD2 (6 bases). The CDR3 runs 15 residues. Trimming cost V 4 bases and J 12 bases, with 25 bases left between them. Germline V gene sequence: CDR1 SQVTM, CDR2 ANQGSEA. For the CDR3, the DNA is TGCAGCGTTGGTCTTTTCGATGGAGGGGACTCTGGGCAGTTCTTC. This codes for CSVGLFDGGDSGQFF.

The V and J genes are TRBV20-1 and TRBJ2-7; 9 nucleotides line up with TRBD2. Germline values: CDR1 DFQATT, CDR2 SNEGSKA (reference sequence). CDR3 length: 16 residues. Trimming at V came to 0 bases and at J to 4 bases, leaving 10 bases not matched to a gene. This chain's CDR3 is CSARDVEVAGVYEQYF. The CDR3 DNA is TGCAGTGCTAGAGATGTTGAGGTAGCGGGAGTGTACGAGCAGTACTTC.

This clonotype has just a few counts. The rearrangement links TRBV5-5 to TRBJ2-3; D is unresolved. Germline assignment: CDR1 SGHKS and CDR2 YYEKEE (reference sequence). CDR3 length: 14 amino acids. The V gene lost 2 bases and the J gene lost 6 bases, with 13 bases spanning the gap. The CDR3 nucleotides read TGTGCCAGCAGCTTTGGCCCGGTCGGGGATACGCAGTATTTT. Translated: CASSFGPVGDTQYF. Variable domain in full (rest from reference TRBV5-5 and TRBJ2-3): DAGVTQSPTHLIKTRGQQVTLRCSPISGHKSVSWYQQVLGQGPQFIFQYYEKEERGRGNFPDRFSARQFPNYSSELNVNALLLGDSALYLCASSFGPVGDTQYFGPGTRLTVL.

A remark on this clonotype: This clone may be a read error of a much larger clone one base away. The rearrangement uses TRBV10-3 and TRBJ2-1; 8 positions agree with TRBD1. CDR1 is ENHRY and CDR2 is SYGVKD in the germline V gene. The trim removed 0 bases at V and 11 bases at J, leaving 12 bases unmatched. CDR3 length equals 16 residues. The CDR3 sequence: CAISESGDRTSPKQFF. CDR3 nucleotide sequence: TGTGCCATCAGTGAGTCAGGGGACAGGACATCCCCTAAGCAGTTCTTC.

This clonotype was counted only a few times. The chain combines TRBV11-2 with TRBJ2-1; weak D call: TRBD2 (6 bases). CDR1 is SGHAT, CDR2 FQNNGV, per germline. This CDR3 is 18 amino acids long. V was clipped by 6 bases and J by 9 bases, with 30 bases between them. The CDR3 bases are TGTGCCAGCAGGCGCCCTACTTTGGACGGGGGTGGGGGTGTTGAGCAGTTCTTC. This translates into CASRRPTLDGGGGVEQFF. Filled out from reference TRBV11-2 and TRBJ2-1, the complete variable domain reads EAGVAQSPRYKIIEKRQSVAFWCNPISGHATLYWYQQILGQGPKLLIQFQNNGVVDDSQLPKDRFSAERLKGVDSTLKIQPAKLEDSAVYLCASRRPTLDGGGGVEQFFGPGTRLTVL.

The genes are TRBV3-1 and TRBJ2-5; the match to TRBD2 covers 9 bases. V lost 0 bases, J lost 4 bases, and 9 bases stayed unmatched. The CDR3 covers 17 residues. Germline V CDR1 and CDR2: LGHDT, YNNKEL (reference sequence). Written as DNA, the CDR3 is TGTGCCAGCAGCCAAGATAGGGTAGCGGGAGCTGGAGAGACCCAGTACTTC. It encodes CASSQDRVAGAGETQYF.

This clonotype was counted a few times. The chain uses TRBV5-1 and TRBJ2-1; 10 bases fit TRBD1. Germline V CDR1 and CDR2: SGHRS, YFSETQ. The CDR3 is made up of 19 amino acids. V gave up 2 bases and J gave up 6 bases; unmatched junction bases: 17. CDR3 nucleotide sequence: TGCGCCAGCAGCTTACGACAGGGGGCCAGCGGGAGCGGGCCCAATGAGCAGTTCTTC. As protein: CASSLRQGASGSGPNEQFF.

At least ten counts were recorded for this clonotype. V is TRBV12-3 or TRBV12-4 and J is TRBJ2-7; weak D call: TRBD1 (7 bases). Trimming left V 3 bases short and J 5 bases short, with 17 bases between. The length of the CDR3 is 15 residues. The DNA for the CDR3 is TGTGCCAGCAGTTTTTCAGGGGGGAAAAGGAACGAGCAGTACTTC. This codes for CASSFSGGKRNEQYF.

This clonotype was seen more than once but under ten times. V gene TRBV4-3 combines with J gene TRBJ2-7, with no clear D. This CDR3 has 13 amino acids. The germline CDR1 and CDR2 sequences are LGHNA and YSLEER. Trimming stripped 2 bases from V and 2 bases from J, with 7 bases between. CDR3 sequence reads: CASSQLVAYEQYF. DNA of the CDR3: TGCGCCAGCAGCCAACTTGTGGCCTACGAGCAGTACTTC.

DNA for the CDR3: TGCAGTGCTAGTCTGGGTAACGAGCAGTACTTC. It yields the protein CSASLGNEQYF. This chain connects TRBV20-1 to TRBJ2-7; the D is unclear. V lost 3 bases and J 5 bases, leaving 8 bases between the germline ends. The CDR3 covers 11 residues. Per germline, CDR1 DFQATT and CDR2 SNEGSKA (reference sequence).

This CDR3 is CSARDRTGTGEQYF. The CDR3 DNA sequence: TGCAGTGCTAGAGATCGGACAGGGACAGGCGAGCAGTACTTC. The gene calls are TRBV20-1 and TRBJ2-7; TRBD1 agrees at 8 bases. The CDR3 has 14 residues. CDR1 and CDR2 (germline): DFQATT, SNEGSKA (reference sequence). Unmatched junction bases numbered 7, after V lost 0 bases and J lost 6 bases.

This clonotype has only a few counts. This chain joins TRBV3-1 and TRBJ2-3; 9 positions match TRBD2. The CDR3 spans 18 residues. CDR1 is LGHDT, CDR2 YNNKEL, per germline (reference sequence). Trimming took 6 bases from V and 0 from J; bases not matched to a gene: 13. As DNA, the CDR3 is TGTGCCAGCAGTTTCGTCAGCGGGAGGATATCCAGCACAGATACGCAGTATTTT. It specifies CASSFVSGRISSTDTQYF.

The chain combines TRBV11-1 with TRBJ2-5, with D maybe TRBD1 (6 bases). In germline, CDR1 is SGHAT, CDR2 FQDESV (reference sequence). This CDR3 is 19 amino acids long. Trimming removed 2 bases at V and 4 bases at J, with 26 bases between. CDR3 protein: CASSLRVGGPSSVGETQYF. The CDR3 region has the DNA TGTGCCAGCAGCTTAAGAGTAGGGGGACCTTCCTCGGTAGGAGAGACCCAGTACTTC.

V gene TRBV4-1 combines with J gene TRBJ2-5; 11 bases are a match to TRBD2. This CDR3 spans 17 amino acids. Trimming at V came to 3 bases and at J to 4 bases, leaving 10 bases not matched to a gene. Germline-derived CDR1 and CDR2 are MGHRA and YSYEKL. As DNA, the CDR3 is TGCGCCAGCAGCCATGGCGTGACTAGCGGGATCGGAGAGACCCAGTACTTC. Translation: CASSHGVTSGIGETQYF.

The chain is built from TRBV6-2 or TRBV6-3 and TRBJ2-1; D might be TRBD2 (7 bases). V was trimmed by 7 bases and J by 3 bases, leaving 16 bases between them. This CDR3 is 15 amino acids long. Germline values: CDR1 MNHEY, CDR2 SVGEGT. CDR3 sequence reads: CASTPGGGNYNEQFF. The CDR3 DNA reads TGTGCCAGCACCCCGGGGGGCGGAAACTACAATGAGCAGTTCTTC.

This clonotype has more than one count but fewer than ten. The rearrangement uses TRBV4-2 and TRBJ2-1, with 10 bases that match TRBD2. V lost 2 bases to trimming and J lost 8 bases; unmatched junction nucleotides: 9. From germline, CDR1 is LGHNA and CDR2 YNFKEQ. The CDR3 covers 16 residues. In DNA form, the CDR3 reads TGTGCCAGCAGCCAATTCCTGGGACTAGCGACCGATGAGCAGTTCTTC. This translates into CASSQFLGLATDEQFF.